This TCR beta chain originates from a study of T-cell reconstitution after alpha-beta-depleted transplantation in children. This clonotype came up many times. No antigen is known for it. Preparation of the TCRbeta library used unique molecular identifiers. TCRdb re-called the PCR reads with MiXCR, one entry per CDR3 protein. The data show 700,000 to 950,000 distinct CDR3 sequences, with around 15% seen just once and just under 5% held by the top ten. The study's findings and limits: In some patients, recipient T cells and intrathymic progenitors surviving conditioning explained high day-60 diversity.

The V end was cut by 0 bases, the J end by 0 bases, with 5 bases between. Germline CDR1 reads SGDLS; CDR2 reads YYNGEE. The CDR3 loop spans 14 amino acids. This rearrangement joins TRBV9 to TRBJ2-3, with no clear D. The source material was PBMCs, mostly from graft donor cells, sampled 360 days after TCRalphabeta/CD19-depleted stem cell transplant. The TCR originated in a male patient younger than 18 who had a stem cell transplant for acute lymphoblastic leukemia, so the T cells may come from the graft donor. CDR3 coding DNA: TGTGCCAGCAGCGTAGTTGGCAGCACAGATACGCAGTATTTT. Protein: CASSVVGSTDTQYF. The full variable domain, its missing parts supplied by reference TRBV9 and TRBJ2-3, is DSGVTQTPKHLITATGQRVTLRCSPRSGDLSVYWYQQSLDQGLQFLIQYYNGEERAKGNILERFSAQQFPDLHSELNLSSLELGDSALYFCASSVVGSTDTQYFGPGTRLTVL.